Following are 10 T cell receptor beta chains from one sample sequenced in a study of blood T cell repertoires in COVID-19. Clones were sequenced by immunoSEQ multiplex PCR, and TCRdb holds only the in-frame ones, with some missing. The repertoire holds about half a million clones, with roughly 88% as singletons. Sequenced sample: peripheral blood. Receptors were obtained from a human donor in a cohort sampled during active COVID-19.

The chain carries TRBV11-3 and TRBJ2-3; 11 bases align to TRBD2. The CDR3 length is 17 residues. Germline lookup yields CDR1 SGHNT and CDR2 YENEEA. After removal of 5 bases from V and 3 bases from J, the junction contained 10 bases not matched to a gene. CDR3 in amino acids: CASSPRSGRALTDTQYF. The CDR3 nucleotides are TGTGCCAGCAGCCCCCGTAGCGGGAGGGCCCTAACAGATACGCAGTATTTT.

In this sample, this clone turned up once. The chain carries TRBV7-9 and TRBJ2-7, with 9 bases lining up with TRBD1. The V and J ends lost 10 bases and 4 bases, in that order; junction bases with no gene match: 8. The CDR3 has 13 residues. The germline gives CDR1 SEHNR, CDR2 FQNEAQ (reference sequence). The CDR3 bases are TGTGCCACCTTCGACAGGGGGAAGTACGAGCAGTACTTC. Protein sequence: CATFDRGKYEQYF.

The J gene is TRBJ1-4, the V gene TRBV28; D not certain. Germline lookup yields CDR1 MDHEN and CDR2 SYDVKM. The CDR3 has 14 residues. V lost 5 bases and J lost 4, with 11 bases in between. The CDR3 spells CASSPLRSNEKLFF. For the CDR3, the DNA is TGTGCCAGCAGTCCCCTTCGGAGTAATGAAAAACTGTTTTTT.

This clone has just a few counts. The chain couples TRBV27 to TRBJ2-1; D unresolved. V lost 5 bases to trimming and J lost 0 bases, with 8 bases between them. Germline loops: CDR1 MNHEY, CDR2 SMNVEV (reference sequence). The CDR3 is 14 amino acids. The DNA for the CDR3 is TGTGCCAGCAGTCCCACGAGCTCCTACAATGAGCAGTTCTTC. It codes for CASSPTSSYNEQFF.

J is TRBJ2-5 and V is TRBV7-3; D is unclear. Germline V CDR1 and CDR2: SGHTA, FQGTGA. CDR3 length equals 13 residues. V shed 4 bases and J shed 5 bases, with 11 bases lying between them. CDR3 protein: CASSSVPLETQYF. The CDR3 region has the DNA TGTGCCAGCAGCTCCGTCCCCCTGGAGACCCAGTACTTC.

The chain has TRBV5-1 and TRBJ2-5; no reliable D call. V lost 0 bases and J 0 bases, leaving 9 bases between the germline ends. Per the germline V gene, CDR1 is SGHRS and CDR2 is YFSETQ. CDR3 size: 15 residues. The CDR3 is CASSLGQVNQETQYF. Here the CDR3 DNA reads TGCGCCAGCAGCTTGGGGCAGGTTAACCAAGAGACCCAGTACTTC.

J is TRBJ2-7 and V is TRBV18; D may be TRBD2 (6 bases). CDR1 and CDR2 (germline): KGHSH, LQKENI. Trimming pared 0 bases from V and 0 bases from J, leaving 9 bases between. CDR3 length: 15 amino acids. DNA of the CDR3: TGTGCCAGCTCACCACCCGCTAGCGCCTCCTACGAGCAGTACTTC. The encoded protein is CASSPPASASYEQYF.

The chain is built from TRBV18 and TRBJ2-1; 10 positions agree with TRBD1. This CDR3 is 17 amino acids long. The V segment lost 0 bases and the J segment 7 bases; nucleotides outside the gene matches: 9. Looked up from germline, CDR1 is KGHSH and CDR2 is LQKENI. Written as DNA, the CDR3 is TGTGCCAGCTCACCACCGGCGGGACAGGGGTGGGGGAATGAGCAGTTCTTC. This translates into CASSPPAGQGWGNEQFF.

The CDR3 reads CASSTGTASYGYTF. CDR3 coding DNA: TGTGCCAGCAGCACCGGGACAGCCAGCTATGGCTACACCTTC. This rearrangement joins TRBV6-2 or TRBV6-3 to TRBJ1-2; 7 nucleotides line up with TRBD1. V lost 6 bases to trimming and J lost 4 bases; unmatched junction nucleotides: 8. The CDR3 runs 14 residues. Germline values: CDR1 MNHEY, CDR2 SVGEGT.

This chain connects TRBV7-2 to TRBJ2-7, with 8 positions matching TRBD1. Trimming cost V 5 bases and J 3 bases; bases outside gene matches: 3. The CDR3 length is 13 residues. Germline assignment: CDR1 SGHTA and CDR2 FQGNSA. The chain's CDR3 is CASSTGQDYEQYF. In nucleotides, the CDR3 is TGTGCCAGCAGCACGGGACAGGACTACGAGCAGTACTTC.